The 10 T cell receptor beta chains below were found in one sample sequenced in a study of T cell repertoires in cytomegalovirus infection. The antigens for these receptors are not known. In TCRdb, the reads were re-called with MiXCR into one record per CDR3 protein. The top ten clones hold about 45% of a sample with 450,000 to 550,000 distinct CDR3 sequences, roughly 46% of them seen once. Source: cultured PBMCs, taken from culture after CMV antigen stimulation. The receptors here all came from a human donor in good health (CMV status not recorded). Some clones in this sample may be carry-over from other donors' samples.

This chain's CDR3 is CASSRDRLGTEAFF. The CDR3 DNA follows: TGTGCCAGCAGTAGAGACAGGCTAGGGACTGAAGCTTTCTTT. This chain links TRBV2 with TRBJ1-1; tentative D call: TRBD1 (6 bases). Germline CDR1 is SNHLY and CDR2 is FYNNEI. V was trimmed by 5 bases and J by 5 bases, leaving 15 bases between them. The CDR3 contains 14 residues. Combining the CDR3 with reference TRBV2 and TRBJ1-1 gives the whole variable domain EPEVTQTPSHQVTQMGQEVILRCVPISNHLYFYWYRQILGQKVEFLVSFYNNEISEKSEIFDDQFSVERPDGSNFTLKIRSTKLEDSAMYFCASSRDRLGTEAFFGQGTRLTVV.

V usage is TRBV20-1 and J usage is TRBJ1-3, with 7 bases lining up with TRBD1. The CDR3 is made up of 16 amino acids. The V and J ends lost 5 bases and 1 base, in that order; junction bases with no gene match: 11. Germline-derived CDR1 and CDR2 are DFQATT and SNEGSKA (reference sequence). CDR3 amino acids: CSAYAPNRGSGNTIYF. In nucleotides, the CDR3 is TGCAGTGCTTATGCACCAAACAGGGGATCTGGAAACACCATATATTTT.

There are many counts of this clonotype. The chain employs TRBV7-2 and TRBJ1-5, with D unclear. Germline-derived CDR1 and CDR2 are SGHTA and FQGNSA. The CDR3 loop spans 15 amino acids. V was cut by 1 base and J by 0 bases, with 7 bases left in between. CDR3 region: CASSLGSNSNQPQHF. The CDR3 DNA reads TGTGCCAGCAGCTTAGGAAGCAATAGCAATCAGCCCCAGCATTTT. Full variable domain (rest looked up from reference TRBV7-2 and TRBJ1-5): GAGVSQSPSNKVTEKGKDVELRCDPISGHTALYWYRQSLGQGLEFLIYFQGNSAPDKSGLPSDRFSAERTGGSVSTLTIQRTQQEDSAVYLCASSLGSNSNQPQHFGDGTRLSIL.

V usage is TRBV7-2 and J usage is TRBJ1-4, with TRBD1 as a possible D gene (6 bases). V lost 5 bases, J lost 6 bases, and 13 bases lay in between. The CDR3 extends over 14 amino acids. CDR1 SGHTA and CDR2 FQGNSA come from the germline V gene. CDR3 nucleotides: TGTGCCAGCAGCCTACAGGGCCCGTATGAAAAACTGTTTTTT. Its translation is CASSLQGPYEKLFF.

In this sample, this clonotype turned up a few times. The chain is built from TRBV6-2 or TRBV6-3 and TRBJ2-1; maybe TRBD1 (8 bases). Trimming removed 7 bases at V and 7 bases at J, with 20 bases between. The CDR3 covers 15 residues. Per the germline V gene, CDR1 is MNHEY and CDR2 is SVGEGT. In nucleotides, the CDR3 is TGTGCCAGCATCGGCCGGACAGGGAGGGCAAATGAGCAGTTCTTC. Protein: CASIGRTGRANEQFF.

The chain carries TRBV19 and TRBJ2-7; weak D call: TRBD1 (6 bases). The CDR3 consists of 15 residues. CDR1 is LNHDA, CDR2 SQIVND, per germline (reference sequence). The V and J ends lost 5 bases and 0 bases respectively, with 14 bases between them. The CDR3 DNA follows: TGTGCCAGTAGTTTCAGGTTGGACAGCTCCTACGAGCAGTACTTC. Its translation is CASSFRLDSSYEQYF.

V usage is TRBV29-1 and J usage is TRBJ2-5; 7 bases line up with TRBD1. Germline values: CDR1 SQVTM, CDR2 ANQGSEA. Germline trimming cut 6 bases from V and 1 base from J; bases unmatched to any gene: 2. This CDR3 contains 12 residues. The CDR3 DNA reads TGCAGCGTGGGACAGCTCCAAGAGACCCAGTACTTC. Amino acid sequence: CSVGQLQETQYF.

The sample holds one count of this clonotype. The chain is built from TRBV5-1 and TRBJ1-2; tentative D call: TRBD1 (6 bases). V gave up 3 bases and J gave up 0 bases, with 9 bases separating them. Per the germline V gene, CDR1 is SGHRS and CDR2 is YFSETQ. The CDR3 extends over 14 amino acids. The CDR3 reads CASSSTGSNYGYTF. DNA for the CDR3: TGCGCCAGCAGCTCGACAGGATCTAACTATGGCTACACCTTC.

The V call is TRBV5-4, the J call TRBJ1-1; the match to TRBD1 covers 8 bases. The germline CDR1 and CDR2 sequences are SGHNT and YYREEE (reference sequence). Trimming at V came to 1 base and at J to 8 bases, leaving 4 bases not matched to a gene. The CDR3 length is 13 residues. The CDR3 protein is CASSLPGGAEAFF. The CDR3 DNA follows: TGTGCCAGCAGCTTGCCAGGGGGCGCAGAAGCTTTCTTT. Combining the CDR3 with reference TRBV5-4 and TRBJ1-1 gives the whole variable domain ETGVTQSPTHLIKTRGQQVTLRCSSQSGHNTVSWYQQALGQGPQFIFQYYREEENGRGNFPPRFSGLQFPNYSSELNVNALELDDSALYLCASSLPGGAEAFFGQGTRLTVV.

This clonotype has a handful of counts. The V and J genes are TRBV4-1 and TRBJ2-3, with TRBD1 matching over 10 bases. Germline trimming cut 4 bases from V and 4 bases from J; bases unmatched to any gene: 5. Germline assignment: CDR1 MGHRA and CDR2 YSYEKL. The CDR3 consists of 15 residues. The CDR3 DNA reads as TGCGCCAGCAGCCTCAGACAGGGGGCACCAGATACGCAGTATTTT. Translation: CASSLRQGAPDTQYF.